These 9 T cell receptor beta chains originate from one sample sequenced in a study of early T cells in non-severe SARS-CoV-2 infection. TCRdb re-called the 5' RACE reads with MiXCR, one entry per CDR3 protein. The profile shows about 69,000 distinct CDR3 sequences, about 4.9% of them singletons. The specimen was whole blood, collected at baseline. The receptors derive from an adult who was a healthcare worker with PCR-confirmed SARS-CoV-2 infection or an uninfected control (not recorded which). The donor label of this sample is uncertain.

The sample holds many counts of this clonotype. This chain links TRBV10-3 with TRBJ2-7, with 9 bases lining up with TRBD1. This CDR3 region has 14 residues. V was pared by 11 bases and J by 6 bases, with 14 bases of the junction left unmatched. Germline assignment: CDR1 ENHRY and CDR2 SYGVKD. Written as DNA, the CDR3 is TGTGCCTCCCGGGACGGACAGGGGTACGGCGAGCAGTACTTC. Protein sequence: CASRDGQGYGEQYF.

This clonotype has only a few counts. The chain couples TRBV10-3 to TRBJ1-1; D is possibly TRBD1 (5 bases). Trimming cost V 7 bases and J 7 bases, with 22 bases left between them. The CDR3 is 15 amino acids. Germline loops: CDR1 ENHRY, CDR2 SYGVKD. The CDR3: CAINEEGALNGEAFF. The CDR3 DNA is TGTGCCATCAACGAAGAAGGGGCCCTGAATGGTGAAGCTTTCTTT.

This clonotype was detected only a few times. This rearrangement joins TRBV28 to TRBJ1-3; no clear D. From germline, CDR1 is MDHEN and CDR2 SYDVKM. CDR3 length: 15 residues. V lost 11 bases and J 0 bases, leaving 17 bases between the germline ends. DNA of the CDR3: TGTGCCTCCTCGGTGGAGTCCAGCTCTGGAAACACCATATATTTT. Its translation: CASSVESSSGNTIYF.

The CDR3 loop is CSARDPRGGNTGELFF. Here the CDR3 DNA reads TGCAGTGCTAGAGATCCCCGGGGGGGGAACACCGGGGAGCTGTTTTTT. J is TRBJ2-2 and V is TRBV20-1, with 8 bases that match TRBD2. The CDR3 sequence is 16 residues long. V shed 0 bases and J 1 base; nucleotides not matched to a gene: 4. The germline V gene has CDR1 DFQATT and CDR2 SNEGSKA (reference sequence).

The chain couples TRBV19 to TRBJ1-5; D remains ambiguous. The germline gives CDR1 LNHDA, CDR2 SQIVND (reference sequence). V dropped 3 bases and J dropped 6 bases, with 6 bases sitting between them. This CDR3 is built from 12 residues. The CDR3 reads CASSIAVQPQHF. CDR3 DNA sequence: TGTGCCAGTAGTATCGCGGTTCAGCCCCAGCATTTT.

This sequence joins TRBV19 and TRBJ2-3; D tentatively reads TRBD1 or TRBD2 (5 bases each). CDR3 length equals 16 residues. The germline CDR1 and CDR2 sequences are LNHDA and SQIVND (reference sequence). The ends were cut back, 3 bases at V and 4 bases at J, with 17 bases in the middle. The CDR3 protein is CASSIEGTARADTQYF. The CDR3 DNA reads as TGTGCCAGTAGTATCGAGGGGACGGCGAGAGCAGATACGCAGTATTTT.

This clonotype occurred many times. The chain recombines TRBV20-1 with TRBJ1-1, with 7 bases lining up with TRBD1. Germline-derived CDR1 and CDR2 are DFQATT and SNEGSKA (reference sequence). This CDR3 region has 13 residues. J lost 1 base, V lost 5 bases, and 4 bases had no gene match. CDR3 residues: CSAATGRNTEAFF. In nucleotides, the CDR3 is TGCAGTGCTGCGACAGGGAGGAACACTGAAGCTTTCTTT.

The chain employs TRBV12-3 or TRBV12-4 and TRBJ1-1, with D tentatively TRBD1 (6 bases). This CDR3 has 13 residues. V was trimmed by 6 bases and J by 7 bases, leaving 15 bases between them. CDR3 sequence (DNA): TGTGCCAGCAGGTTGACAGGAGTTTATGAAGCTTTCTTT. Protein sequence: CASRLTGVYEAFF.

The V and J genes are TRBV28 and TRBJ2-5; 9 bases map to TRBD1. The CDR3 has 15 amino acids. The germline gives CDR1 MDHEN, CDR2 SYDVKM. The V and J ends lost 3 bases and 4 bases, in that order; junction bases with no gene match: 6. CDR3 region: CASSLTGGTRETQYF. The CDR3 nucleotides are TGTGCCAGCAGTTTGACAGGGGGGACGCGAGAGACCCAGTACTTC.